This T cell receptor (beta chain) was captured by sequencing in a study of Graves' ophthalmopathy and Graves' hyperthyroidism. Findings and caveats of the study: Ophthalmopathy progression was predicted by the model at 55% to 71% sensitivity and less than 80% specificity.

CDR3 length: 13 amino acids. The ends were cut back, 0 bases at V and 11 bases at J, with 11 bases in the middle. Germline assignment: CDR1 ENHRY and CDR2 SYGVKD. From RNA, the CDR3 regions of TCR beta chains were amplified and sequenced. Second-round multiplex PCR followed a first-round RT-PCR using HTBI primers. From the multiplex PCR reads, TCRdb called clonotypes with MiXCR, one entry per CDR3 protein. The repertoire includes about 500,000 distinct CDR3 sequences, 35% to 40% of them detected once, and about 4% sits in the top ten. This clonotype turned up a few times. As yet, its antigen is unknown. The hyperthyroidism patients, aged 18 to 65, had been newly diagnosed, with under 2 months' duration.

The sequenced sample consisted of peripheral blood or thyroid tissue (not recorded which). V is TRBV10-3 and J is TRBJ1-5; D is uncertain. The sequence was obtained from an adult man with Graves' hyperthyroidism. The CDR3 sequence: CAISESQQETQHF. CDR3 in DNA: TGTGCCATCAGTGAGTCGCAGCAAGAGACCCAGCATTTT.